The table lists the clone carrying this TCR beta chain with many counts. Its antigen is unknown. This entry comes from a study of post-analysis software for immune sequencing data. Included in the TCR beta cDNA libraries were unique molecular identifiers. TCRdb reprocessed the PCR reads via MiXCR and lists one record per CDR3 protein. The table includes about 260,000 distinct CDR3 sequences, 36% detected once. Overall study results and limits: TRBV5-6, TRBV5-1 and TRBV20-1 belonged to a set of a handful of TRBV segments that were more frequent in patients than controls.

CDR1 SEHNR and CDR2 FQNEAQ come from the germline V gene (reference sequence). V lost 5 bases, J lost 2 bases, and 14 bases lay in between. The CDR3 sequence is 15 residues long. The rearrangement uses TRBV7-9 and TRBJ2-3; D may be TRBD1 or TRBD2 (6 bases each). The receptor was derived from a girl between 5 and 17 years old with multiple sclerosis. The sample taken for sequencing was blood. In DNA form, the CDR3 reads TGTGCCAGCAGCCACGGGGGACAAGTCACAGATACGCAGTATTTT. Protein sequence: CASSHGGQVTDTQYF.